The 9 T cell receptor beta chains below come from one sample, sequenced in a study of blood T cell repertoires in COVID-19. Sequencing used immunoSEQ multiplex PCR; TCRdb keeps in-frame clones, though not all of them. The profile shows about 65,000 clones, roughly four fifths of them singletons. Sequences were obtained from peripheral blood. Receptors originate from a man older than 75 with acute or convalescent COVID-19.

This clone was seen only a few times. V usage is TRBV27 and J usage is TRBJ2-1, with D maybe TRBD1 (5 bases). Trimming pared 6 bases from V and 2 bases from J, leaving 8 bases between. Germline-derived CDR1 and CDR2 are MNHEY and SMNVEV (reference sequence). This CDR3 spans 13 amino acids. The CDR3 loop reads CASRDSPYNEQFF. The CDR3, as DNA: TGTGCCAGCAGAGACAGCCCCTACAATGAGCAGTTCTTC.

V gene TRBV7-2 combines with J gene TRBJ1-2, with 8 nucleotides matching TRBD1. In germline, CDR1 is SGHTA, CDR2 FQGNSA. CDR3 length: 15 amino acids. Trimming removed 5 bases from V and 8 bases from J; junction bases left unmatched: 13. The CDR3 is CASSPPPGTGPGYTF. In nucleotides, the CDR3 is TGTGCCAGCAGCCCCCCCCCTGGGACAGGCCCAGGCTACACCTTC.

This sequence joins TRBV3-1 (or the pseudogene TRBV3-2) and TRBJ2-7, with TRBD1 matching over 10 bases. The V segment lost 4 bases and the J segment 2 bases; nucleotides outside the gene matches: 5. Germline assignment: CDR1 LGHDT and CDR2 YNNKEL (reference sequence). The CDR3 runs to 15 residues. The CDR3 protein is CASSLTGTGAYEQYF. The CDR3 nucleotides read TGTGCCAGCAGCCTCACCGGGACAGGGGCCTACGAGCAGTACTTC.

This clone was recorded a few times. The chain's CDR3 is CASSFGLAQHF. The CDR3 nucleotides are TGTGCCAGCAGTTTTGGACTTGCCCAGCATTTT. The rearrangement joins TRBV12-3 or TRBV12-4 to TRBJ1-5; D ambiguous. V lost 3 bases, J lost 11 bases, and 8 bases lay in between. The CDR3 runs to 11 residues.

The V and J genes are TRBV11-3 and TRBJ1-2; 7 bases agree with TRBD1. Germline lookup yields CDR1 SGHNT and CDR2 YENEEA. V gave up 5 bases and J gave up 8 bases; unmatched junction bases: 8. This CDR3 has 13 amino acids. This CDR3 reads CASSLPTGRGYTF. The DNA for the CDR3 is TGTGCCAGCAGCCTACCGACAGGGCGAGGCTACACCTTC.

This sequence joins TRBV27 and TRBJ1-6; the D is unclear. The CDR3 covers 15 residues. Germline V gene data show CDR1 as MNHEY and CDR2 as SMNVEV (reference sequence). With 3 bases removed from V and 9 bases from J, the gap between germline ends came to 15 bases. CDR3 DNA sequence: TGTGCCAGCAGTTTTTTGACGCAAGGAGGTTCACCCCTCCACTTT. This gives the protein CASSFLTQGGSPLHF.

V usage is TRBV13 and J usage is TRBJ1-3; 8 nucleotides align to TRBD1. V was pared by 4 bases and J by 2 bases, with 4 bases of the junction left unmatched. The CDR3 loop spans 15 amino acids. Germline CDR1 and CDR2: PRHDT and FYEKMQ (reference sequence). The chain's CDR3 is CASSSDRAAGNTIYF. DNA of the CDR3: TGTGCCAGCAGCTCGGACAGGGCGGCTGGAAACACCATATATTTT. Full variable domain (missing parts from reference TRBV13 and TRBJ1-3): AAGVIQSPRHLIKEKRETATLKCYPIPRHDTVYWYQQGPGQDPQFLISFYEKMQSDKGSIPDRFSAQQFSDYHSELNMSSLELGDSALYFCASSSDRAAGNTIYFGEGSWLTVV.

V usage is TRBV7-2 and J usage is TRBJ2-1; TRBD2 aligns across 7 bases. The CDR3 consists of 15 residues. J was trimmed by 1 base and V by 4 bases; bases with no gene match: 4. Germline CDR1 reads SGHTA; CDR2 reads FQGNSA. The CDR3 DNA sequence: TGTGCCAGCAGCTCTAGCGGATTTTCCTACAATGAGCAGTTCTTC. Protein product: CASSSSGFSYNEQFF.

The chain recombines TRBV5-4 with TRBJ2-1; 9 bases align to TRBD1. Germline CDR1 is SGHNT and CDR2 is YYREEE (reference sequence). With 4 bases clipped from V and 5 bases from J, the junction kept 10 bases outside the gene matches. The CDR3 runs 16 residues. CDR3 coding DNA: TGTGCCAGCAGCCGTCGATACGGGACAGGGAACAATGAGCAGTTCTTC. This translates into CASSRRYGTGNNEQFF.